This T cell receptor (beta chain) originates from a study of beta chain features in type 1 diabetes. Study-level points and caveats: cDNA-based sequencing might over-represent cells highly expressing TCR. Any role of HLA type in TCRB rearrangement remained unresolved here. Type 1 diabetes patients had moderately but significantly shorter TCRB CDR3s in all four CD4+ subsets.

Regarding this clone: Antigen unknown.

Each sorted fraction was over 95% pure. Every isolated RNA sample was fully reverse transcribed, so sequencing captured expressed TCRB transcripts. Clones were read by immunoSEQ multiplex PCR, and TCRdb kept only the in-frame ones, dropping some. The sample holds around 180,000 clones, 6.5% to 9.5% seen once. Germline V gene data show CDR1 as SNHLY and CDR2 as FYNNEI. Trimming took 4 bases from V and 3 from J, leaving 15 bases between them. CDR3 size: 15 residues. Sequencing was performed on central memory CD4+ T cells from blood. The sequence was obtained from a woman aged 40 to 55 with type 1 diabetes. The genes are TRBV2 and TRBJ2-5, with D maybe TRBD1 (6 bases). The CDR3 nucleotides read TGTGCCAGCAGTGGGACAGCTTTGGGGGAAGAGACCCAGTACTTC. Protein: CASSGTALGEETQYF.